Below, 32 T cell receptor beta chains from the same sample are listed, as sequenced in a study of cytomegalovirus exposure and HLA in healthy donors. The PCR was carried out with 60 Vbeta primers and 13 Jbeta primers. The protocol was immunoSEQ multiplex PCR, while the TCRdb copy is restricted to in-frame clones and leaves out a portion. The sample records about 190,000 clones, 60% to 80% being singletons. The sample consisted of PBMCs. The receptors were gathered from a woman between 25 and 40 years old in good health and CMV-seropositive.

The chain is built from TRBV5-4 and TRBJ1-2; D gene unclear. The CDR3 has 14 residues. Trimming stripped 0 bases from V and 2 bases from J, with 8 bases between. Germline V gives CDR1 SGHNT, CDR2 YYREEE (reference sequence). The CDR3 DNA sequence: TGTGCCAGCAGCTTGGGAGGGAGAAACTATGGCTACACCTTC. Protein product: CASSLGGRNYGYTF.

CDR3: CAWSYRGADTQYF. In DNA form, the CDR3 reads TGTGCCTGGAGTTACAGGGGAGCAGATACGCAGTATTTT. V and J are TRBV30 and TRBJ2-3; 7 nucleotides agree with TRBD1. V shed 2 bases and J 4 bases; nucleotides not matched to a gene: 3. Germline V gives CDR1 GTSNPN, CDR2 SVGIG (reference sequence). The CDR3 covers 13 residues.

The chain has TRBV7-2 and TRBJ1-2; D gene ambiguous. Germline V CDR1 and CDR2: SGHTA, FQGNSA. The CDR3 has 14 amino acids. The V and J ends lost 2 bases and 0 bases respectively, with 7 bases between them. CDR3 in DNA: TGTGCCAGCAGCTTAACCAGTACTAACTATGGCTACACCTTC. It translates to CASSLTSTNYGYTF. The variable domain in full, with the rest retrieved from reference TRBV7-2 and TRBJ1-2, is GAGVSQSPSNKVTEKGKDVELRCDPISGHTALYWYRQSLGQGLEFLIYFQGNSAPDKSGLPSDRFSAERTGGSVSTLTIQRTQQEDSAVYLCASSLTSTNYGYTFGSGTRLTVV.

This chain uses TRBV11-3 with TRBJ2-2, with 9 bases fitting TRBD1. Trimming at V came to 3 bases and at J to 4 bases, leaving 3 bases not matched to a gene. CDR1 is SGHNT and CDR2 is YENEEA in the germline V gene. The CDR3 totals 15 residues. This CDR3 is CASSLGQGSTGELFF. The CDR3 DNA sequence: TGTGCCAGCAGCTTGGGACAGGGTAGCACCGGGGAGCTGTTTTTT.

The gene calls are TRBV28 and TRBJ1-2; D may be TRBD1 (5 bases). The CDR3 is 14 residues long. Germline CDR1 is MDHEN and CDR2 is SYDVKM. V gave up 2 bases and J gave up 12 bases, with 19 bases separating them. CDR3 DNA: TGTGCCAGCAGTTTAGGAGGGGCTGTGTTTGGGAACACCTTC. Its protein is CASSLGGAVFGNTF.

V and J are TRBV2 and TRBJ2-3; TRBD2 aligns across 8 bases. The CDR3 consists of 14 residues. Germline-derived CDR1 and CDR2 are SNHLY and FYNNEI. V dropped 5 bases and J dropped 2; count of bases not matched to a gene: 3. DNA for the CDR3: TGTGCCAGCAGTTCCGGGAGGGCCACAGATACGCAGTATTTT. Its translation: CASSSGRATDTQYF.

The chain carries TRBV7-6 and TRBJ2-3; TRBD1 is a possible D gene (6 bases). CDR1 and CDR2 (germline): SGHVS, FNYEAQ. CDR3 length: 13 amino acids. V lost 3 bases and J lost 6, with 10 bases in between. CDR3 nucleotides: TGTGCCAGCAGCTTGGCTCAGGGGGATACGCAGTATTTT. Translated: CASSLAQGDTQYF.

This CDR3 is CAWSEGTGSSTDTQYF. In DNA, the CDR3 is TGTGCCTGGAGTGAAGGGACAGGGAGTAGCACAGATACGCAGTATTTT. The chain uses TRBV30 and TRBJ2-3; 9 bases map to TRBD1. This CDR3 has 16 amino acids. Germline values: CDR1 GTSNPN, CDR2 SVGIG (reference sequence). V was clipped by 1 base and J by 0 bases; unmatched bases: 5. The full variable domain, rest sourced from reference TRBV30 and TRBJ2-3, is SQTIHQWPATLVQPVGSPLSLECTVEGTSNPNLYWYRQAAGRGLQLLFYSVGIGQISSEVPQNLSASRPQDRQFILSSKKLLLSDSGFYLCAWSEGTGSSTDTQYFGPGTRLTVL.

The rearrangement joins TRBV9 to TRBJ2-1, with TRBD1 matching 8 bases. Trimming took 5 bases from V and 13 from J; bases not matched to a gene: 14. Looked up from germline, CDR1 is SGDLS and CDR2 is YYNGEE. The length of the CDR3 is 14 residues. The DNA of the CDR3 is TGTGCCAGCAGGGACAGGGCCGCCGGTGGGGGTCAGTTCTTC. Translation: CASRDRAAGGGQFF.

The J gene is TRBJ2-1, the V gene TRBV7-9; 7 nucleotides line up with TRBD1. CDR1 is SEHNR and CDR2 is FQNEAQ in the germline V gene (reference sequence). The length of the CDR3 is 17 residues. V trimming: 5 bases; J trimming: 4 bases; junction bases outside the gene matches: 14. The CDR3 region is CASSPTADRESYNEQFF. CDR3 DNA sequence: TGTGCCAGCAGCCCCACTGCCGACAGGGAGTCATACAATGAGCAGTTCTTC.

This clone was detected only once. A read error may produce the germline difference seen at one junction end. This sequence joins TRBV7-9 and TRBJ2-7; 7 bases match TRBD1. CDR3 size: 14 residues. Looked up from germline, CDR1 is SEHNR and CDR2 is FQNEAQ (reference sequence). The CDR3 loop reads CSSSFDRVPYEQYF. As DNA, the CDR3 is TGTTCCAGCAGCTTCGACAGGGTTCCCTACGAGCAGTACTTC.

J is TRBJ2-2 and V is TRBV7-8; D is possibly TRBD1 (6 bases). The germline gives CDR1 SGHVS, CDR2 FQNEAQ. The length of the CDR3 is 16 residues. Trimming removed 4 bases from V and 1 base from J, with 13 bases in between. The CDR3 DNA reads as TGTGCCAGCAGCTCATCGAACAGGGTGAACACCGGGGAGCTGTTTTTT. The encoded protein is CASSSSNRVNTGELFF.

This chain connects TRBV19 to TRBJ1-1; TRBD1 might be the D (6 bases). Germline V gene data show CDR1 as LNHDA and CDR2 as SQIVND (reference sequence). V lost 6 bases and J 5 bases, leaving 19 bases between the germline ends. The CDR3 contains 15 residues. CDR3 loop: CASRGAEGIWTEAFF. CDR3 sequence (DNA): TGTGCCAGTAGGGGGGCAGAAGGAATCTGGACTGAAGCTTTCTTT.

The CDR3 DNA reads as TGTGCCAGCAGTAGGAGTCCTCGGAACACCATATATTTT. Its translation: CASSRSPRNTIYF. This chain joins TRBV2 and TRBJ1-3; unclear D gene. Between the trimmed V and J ends, which lost 5 bases and 7 bases, there was a span of 12 bases. This CDR3 has 13 residues. The V gene's germline CDR1 is SNHLY and CDR2 FYNNEI.

The CDR3 coding sequence is TGTGCCATCAGTGAAACCCAGCGGGATAGGTACACCGGGGAGCTGTTTTTT. The encoded protein is CAISETQRDRYTGELFF. This sequence joins TRBV10-3 and TRBJ2-2; 7 bases map to TRBD2. The CDR3 length is 17 residues. CDR1 and CDR2 (germline): ENHRY, SYGVKD. V lost 3 bases, J lost 3 bases, and 10 bases stayed unmatched.

The chain employs TRBV5-4 and TRBJ1-2; D is unresolved. Trimming stripped 4 bases from V and 7 bases from J, with 17 bases between. The CDR3 has 14 amino acids. The germline V gene encodes CDR1 SGHNT and CDR2 YYREEE (reference sequence). In DNA form, the CDR3 reads TGTGCCAGCAGCGTCTTAGTAACAAGCGGTGGCTACACCTTC. This encodes CASSVLVTSGGYTF.

The CDR3 nucleotides read TGTGCCAGCAGTGGGGGGGGGCGTGTGGCCCAGTACTTC. Its protein is CASSGGGRVAQYF. The chain employs TRBV27 and TRBJ2-5; possible D gene TRBD2, 7 bases. The germline V gene encodes CDR1 MNHEY and CDR2 SMNVEV (reference sequence). This CDR3 is built from 13 residues. V lost 5 bases, J lost 9 bases, and 16 bases lay in between.

The chain is built from TRBV19 and TRBJ2-7; possible D gene TRBD1, 6 bases. The V end was cut by 4 bases, the J end by 2 bases, with 12 bases between. Germline V lookup: CDR1 LNHDA, CDR2 SQIVND (reference sequence). The CDR3 sequence is 14 residues long. The CDR3 protein is CASSNRASTYEQYF. In DNA form, the CDR3 reads TGTGCCAGTAGTAACAGGGCCTCTACCTACGAGCAGTACTTC.

The chain uses TRBV19 and TRBJ2-2; 8 positions match TRBD1. The germline gives CDR1 LNHDA, CDR2 SQIVND (reference sequence). V was pared by 6 bases and J by 6 bases, with 6 bases of the junction left unmatched. This CDR3 is 14 amino acids long. The CDR3 spells CASRRTGLAGELFF. For the CDR3, the DNA is TGTGCCAGTAGAAGGACAGGGCTGGCCGGGGAGCTGTTTTTT.

DNA for the CDR3: TGTGCCAGCAGCTTGGCCGTCAGGGGGGATATGGAGACCCAGTACTTC. It encodes CASSLAVRGDMETQYF. The chain joins TRBV5-6 to TRBJ2-5; a possible D gene is TRBD1 (7 bases). CDR3 length: 16 amino acids. Germline CDR1 is SGHDT and CDR2 is YYEEEE. Trimming removed 0 bases at V and 5 bases at J, with 17 bases between.

This chain links TRBV27 with TRBJ2-5, with 10 bases identical to TRBD2. The germline CDR1 and CDR2 sequences are MNHEY and SMNVEV (reference sequence). This CDR3 region has 14 residues. V shed 5 bases, J shed 4 bases, and the junction held 4 bases outside the gene matches. In DNA, the CDR3 is TGTGCCAGCAGTCCCCGACTAGCGGGAGAGACCCAGTACTTC. Translated: CASSPRLAGETQYF.

The rearrangement links TRBV29-1 to TRBJ2-2; weak D call: TRBD1 (5 bases). V lost 3 bases and J lost 5, with 10 bases in between. The CDR3 loop spans 13 amino acids. Germline CDR1 reads SQVTM; CDR2 reads ANQGSEA. CDR3: CSVDNQGTGELFF. Written as DNA, the CDR3 is TGCAGCGTTGACAATCAGGGAACCGGGGAGCTGTTTTTT.

CDR3 coding DNA: TGCAGCGTTGAAAGCGGGACAGGGACCGATACGCAGTATTTT. Protein sequence: CSVESGTGTDTQYF. This chain links TRBV29-1 with TRBJ2-3, with TRBD1 identical over 9 bases. CDR1 is SQVTM and CDR2 is ANQGSEA in the germline V gene. The CDR3 sequence is 14 residues long. The V gene end was trimmed by 2 bases and the J gene end by 6 bases; junction bases not matched to a gene: 6.

In its sample, this clone was seen a few times. The J gene is TRBJ2-3, the V gene TRBV7-9; 8 bases match TRBD1. This CDR3 is 14 amino acids long. In germline, CDR1 is SEHNR, CDR2 FQNEAQ (reference sequence). After removal of 5 bases from V and 6 bases from J, the junction contained 7 bases not matched to a gene. The CDR3 bases are TGTGCCAGCAGCCCACGGACAGGGCTGGATACGCAGTATTTT. This gives the protein CASSPRTGLDTQYF.

The chain combines TRBV28 with TRBJ2-7; 9 bases fit TRBD2. CDR3 size: 13 residues. V gave up 2 bases and J gave up 7 bases; unmatched junction bases: 3. Germline V gene lookup returns CDR1 MDHEN and CDR2 SYDVKM. CDR3 in DNA: TGTGCCAGCAGTTTACTAGCGGGGATTGAGCAGTACTTC. Its protein product is CASSLLAGIEQYF. Supplemented by reference TRBV28 and TRBJ2-7, the full variable domain reads DVKVTQSSRYLVKRTGEKVFLECVQDMDHENMFWYRQDPGLGLRLIYFSYDVKMKEKGDIPEGYSVSREKKERFSLILESASTNQTSMYLCASSLLAGIEQYFGPGTRLTVT.

The chain couples TRBV19 to TRBJ2-1; D gene uncertain. The CDR3 is 13 residues long. V lost 3 bases, J lost 3 bases, and 6 bases lay in between. CDR1 is LNHDA and CDR2 is SQIVND in the germline V gene (reference sequence). The CDR3 nucleotides read TGTGCCAGTAGTATGGGCGTCTACAATGAGCAGTTCTTC. This gives the protein CASSMGVYNEQFF. The complete variable domain, with remaining parts taken from reference TRBV19 and TRBJ2-1, reads DGGITQSPKYLFRKEGQNVTLSCEQNLNHDAMYWYRQDPGQGLRLIYYSQIVNDFQKGDIAEGYSVSREKKESFPLTVTSAQKNPTAFYLCASSMGVYNEQFFGPGTRLTVL.

The chain joins TRBV7-2 to TRBJ1-5; 7 positions agree with TRBD1. Germline assignment: CDR1 SGHTA and CDR2 FQGNSA. The junction had 4 bases not matched to a gene; V was cut back by 2 bases and J by 3 bases. The CDR3 runs to 15 residues. The CDR3 loop is CASSLRGQVNQPQHF. CDR3 in DNA: TGTGCCAGCAGCTTACGTGGACAGGTCAATCAGCCCCAGCATTTT. Full variable domain (remainder filled in from reference TRBV7-2 and TRBJ1-5): GAGVSQSPSNKVTEKGKDVELRCDPISGHTALYWYRQSLGQGLEFLIYFQGNSAPDKSGLPSDRFSAERTGGSVSTLTIQRTQQEDSAVYLCASSLRGQVNQPQHFGDGTRLSIL.

The chain joins TRBV10-3 to TRBJ2-7, with 8 positions matching TRBD2. Trimming at V came to 6 bases and at J to 9 bases, leaving 7 bases not matched to a gene. This CDR3 has 12 amino acids. Germline loops: CDR1 ENHRY, CDR2 SYGVKD. The CDR3 protein is CAISGGDSLQYF. CDR3 nucleotide sequence: TGTGCCATCAGCGGGGGGGACTCCTTGCAGTACTTC.

This rearrangement joins TRBV28 to TRBJ1-5; D not certain. The CDR3 consists of 14 residues. CDR1 and CDR2 (germline): MDHEN, SYDVKM. V was clipped by 2 bases and J by 1 base, with 6 bases between them. The CDR3 loop is CASSLTVSNQPQHF. DNA of the CDR3: TGTGCCAGCAGTTTAACTGTGAGCAATCAGCCCCAGCATTTT.

The chain combines TRBV15 with TRBJ1-5; 7 nucleotides agree with TRBD1. Germline assignment: CDR1 LNHNV and CDR2 YYDKDF (reference sequence). This CDR3 comprises 14 residues. Germline trimming cut 6 bases from V and 3 bases from J; bases unmatched to any gene: 5. In DNA, the CDR3 is TGTGCCACCAGAAACAGGGGAAACAATCAGCCCCAGCATTTT. Translating gives CATRNRGNNQPQHF.

The chain combines TRBV4-3 with TRBJ2-3; D uncertain. Germline V gene sequence: CDR1 LGHNA, CDR2 YSLEER. Trimming cost V 0 bases and J 5 bases, with 9 bases left between them. This CDR3 has 14 amino acids. CDR3 DNA: TGCGCCAGCAGCCAAGATCCTAGTCGAGATACGCAGTATTTT. It yields the protein CASSQDPSRDTQYF.

The chain employs TRBV7-6 and TRBJ2-5; no firm D call. The V gene lost 6 bases and the J gene lost 5 bases, with 13 bases spanning the gap. Germline CDR1 and CDR2: SGHVS and FNYEAQ. The CDR3 has 13 amino acids. As DNA, the CDR3 is TGTGCCAGCAGTCCAGGCCCCTGGGAGACCCAGTACTTC. Amino acids: CASSPGPWETQYF.